Detailed here is one TCR beta chain. These data are taken from a study of control samples from healthy donors and cancer patients. CDR1 is SGHTA, CDR2 FQGNSA, per germline. The V gene lost 5 bases and the J gene lost 1 base, with 15 bases spanning the gap. CDR3 length equals 15 residues. Measured with immunoSEQ multiplex PCR; TCRdb has only the in-frame clones, and not every one. The table lists some 150,000 clones, around 90% of them singletons. Sequencing was carried out using blood. The TCR comes from a man between 18 and 29 years old in good health. V usage is TRBV7-2 and J usage is TRBJ2-7; D is unresolved. This CDR3 reads CASSPSVIRSYEQYF. In DNA form, the CDR3 reads TGTGCCAGCAGCCCAAGTGTTATCAGGTCCTACGAGCAGTACTTC.